This is a list of T cell receptor beta chains from one sample in a study of shared clonotypes between healthy human individuals. Profiling relied on immunoSEQ multiplex PCR, and the TCRdb table lists in-frame clones only, not all of them. The repertoire holds roughly 2.6 million clones, around 90% seen once, with 0.13% to 0.15% in the top ten. The material sequenced was naive CD4+ T cells sorted from blood. These receptors were taken from a man younger than 35 in good health. CDR3s include the opening cysteine and the closing phenylalanine or tryptophan. A D gene is named only where the DNA matches it firmly. Only some rows state a clone size, as once, few, many or a class for expanded clones.

D gene	V gene	J gene	clone size	CDR3 protein	CDR3 DNA
TRBD2	TRBV7-2	TRBJ2-7	NA	CASSRGLAGGPRSYEQYF	TGTGCCAGCAGCAGGGGACTAGCGGGAGGGCCGAGGTCCTACGAGCAGTACTTC
NA	TRBV9	TRBJ1-1	NA	CASSVSLDTEAFF	TGTGCCAGCAGCGTGTCTCTTGACACTGAAGCTTTCTTT
TRBD1	TRBV28	TRBJ1-4	NA	CASSTTGTGYEKLFF	TGTGCCAGCAGCACCACCGGGACAGGGTATGAAAAACTGTTTTTT
TRBD2	TRBV6-6	TRBJ2-2	NA	CASSHSTSVAGELFF	TGTGCCAGCAGCCACTCGACTAGCGTGGCCGGGGAGCTGTTTTTT
TRBD2	TRBV7-3	TRBJ2-1	NA	CASSSRLAGNEQFF	TGTGCCAGCAGCTCAAGACTAGCGGGGAATGAGCAGTTCTTC
NA	TRBV7-9	TRBJ2-2	NA	CASSFKTGAPGELFF	TGTGCCAGCAGCTTTAAAACCGGGGCTCCCGGGGAGCTGTTTTTT
NA	TRBV2	TRBJ2-5	NA	CASSVLAVRETQYF	TGTGCCAGCAGTGTTCTGGCGGTCAGGGAGACCCAGTACTTC
TRBD1	TRBV29-1	TRBJ2-1	NA	CSASQGAAEQFF	TGCAGCGCTTCACAGGGGGCGGCTGAGCAGTTCTTC
TRBD2	TRBV7-2	TRBJ2-3	once	CASSLLTGTSGIGHTQYF	TGTGCCAGCAGCTTACTGACCGGGACTAGCGGGATCGGGCATACGCAGTATTTT
NA	TRBV30	TRBJ1-2	NA	CAWRTKASYGYTF	TGTGCCTGGAGAACAAAAGCGTCCTATGGCTACACCTTC
NA	TRBV9	TRBJ2-2	once	CASSVGTENTGELFF	TGTGCCAGCAGCGTAGGAACGGAGAACACCGGGGAGCTGTTTTTT
NA	TRBV7-8	TRBJ1-2	NA	CASSLGDRIGYTF	TGTGCCAGCAGCCTGGGAGACAGGATCGGCTACACCTTC
NA	TRBV6-5	TRBJ2-7	NA	CASSYSERSYEQYF	TGTGCCAGCAGTTACTCGGAACGGTCCTACGAGCAGTACTTC
TRBD1	TRBV28	TRBJ1-2	NA	CASSSWTGGYTF	TGTGCCAGCAGTTCCTGGACAGGAGGCTACACCTTC
NA	TRBV7-8	TRBJ2-7	NA	CASSLNPRGSYEQYF	TGTGCCAGCAGCTTAAACCCCAGGGGCTCCTACGAGCAGTACTTC
NA	TRBV5-1	TRBJ2-1	NA	CASSLKPGEHNEQFF	TGCGCCAGCAGCTTGAAACCGGGGGAGCACAATGAGCAGTTCTTC
NA	TRBV7-2	TRBJ1-2	once	CASSLVVGTKGGYTF	TGTGCCAGCAGCTTAGTGGTTGGGACAAAGGGTGGCTACACCTTC